The T cell receptor beta chain described here comes from a study of cytotoxic CD8 clonotypes in ibrutinib-treated CLL. The study's findings and limits: Clonality was higher at ibrutinib response and returned toward baseline at progression.

The protocol was immunoSEQ multiplex PCR, while the TCRdb copy is restricted to in-frame clones and leaves out a portion. The sample includes approximately 24,000 clones, about four fifths of them seen just once. In germline, CDR1 is LNHNV, CDR2 YYDKDF (reference sequence). The CDR3 loop spans 18 amino acids. Trimming removed 0 bases from V and 2 bases from J, with 18 bases in between. Regarding this clone: Its cognate antigen is unknown.

The sequence was obtained from a human donor with chronic lymphocytic leukemia. This chain joins TRBV15 and TRBJ2-3; unclear D gene. Material: PBMCs, obtained before ibrutinib treatment. The CDR3 loop is CATSRDVYSFGDTDTQYF. The CDR3 DNA is TGTGCCACCAGCAGAGATGTGTATAGCTTTGGAGACACAGATACGCAGTATTTT.